The text below deals with one T cell receptor beta chain. Its cognate antigen is unknown. Analyses pooled second doses at about 4 or about 12 weeks. Profiled with immunoSEQ multiplex PCR; TCRdb holds only in-frame clones, not every one. The sample contains some 150,000 clones, more than 90% of which appear only once. The data are from a study of T cell responses to AZD1222 COVID-19 vaccine. Study-level findings and limits: White British people made up most donors, females outnumbered males, and clonal diversity was possibly underestimated. Baseline antibody screening turned up just six or seven seropositive AZD1222 recipients. In all cases, repertoires were sampled only after the peak T cell response.

Losses at the gene ends were 1 base for V and 0 bases for J; bases not matched to a gene: 8. The CDR3 sequence is 17 residues long. CDR1 and CDR2 (germline): SGHRS, YFSETQ. The chain is built from TRBV5-1 and TRBJ1-1; TRBD1 aligns across 8 bases. The receptor comes from an adult who received the AZD1222 COVID-19 vaccine. Sequencing was performed on peripheral blood, taken 28 days after the second AZD1222 dose. The CDR3: CASSLFVQGAMNTEAFF. The CDR3 DNA reads TGCGCCAGCAGCTTGTTTGTTCAGGGGGCGATGAACACTGAAGCTTTCTTT.